The source of this TCR beta chain is a study of vaccination effects on CD4 cells after COVID-19. Antigen-specific CD4+ T cell clonotypes were called by their expansion after viral peptide-pool culture in ViraFEST. Following a 10-day culture, CD4+ T cells were purified. Nobody among the vaccine recipients had prior SARS-CoV-2 infection (nucleocapsid antibodies were negative). Sequencing was performed with immunoSEQ multiplex PCR; in TCRdb, only in-frame clones are kept and a portion is missing. The sample consists of 45,000 to 65,000 clones, roughly 80% of them appearing once. Trimming took off 0 bases at V and 4 bases at J, with 13 bases between the two ends. The CDR3 is made up of 15 amino acids. Germline-derived CDR1 and CDR2 are SGDLS and YYNGEE. A word on this clone: The antigen remains undetermined.

The receptor was derived from a human donor who received a COVID-19 vaccine. This specimen consisted of CD4+ T cells from PBMCs cultured with HCoV-229E spike peptides, obtained before COVID-19 vaccination. J is TRBJ1-2 and V is TRBV9; D is ambiguous. This CDR3 reads CASSVAFGSPYGYTF. The DNA for the CDR3 is TGTGCCAGCAGCGTAGCTTTTGGATCTCCCTATGGCTACACCTTC.